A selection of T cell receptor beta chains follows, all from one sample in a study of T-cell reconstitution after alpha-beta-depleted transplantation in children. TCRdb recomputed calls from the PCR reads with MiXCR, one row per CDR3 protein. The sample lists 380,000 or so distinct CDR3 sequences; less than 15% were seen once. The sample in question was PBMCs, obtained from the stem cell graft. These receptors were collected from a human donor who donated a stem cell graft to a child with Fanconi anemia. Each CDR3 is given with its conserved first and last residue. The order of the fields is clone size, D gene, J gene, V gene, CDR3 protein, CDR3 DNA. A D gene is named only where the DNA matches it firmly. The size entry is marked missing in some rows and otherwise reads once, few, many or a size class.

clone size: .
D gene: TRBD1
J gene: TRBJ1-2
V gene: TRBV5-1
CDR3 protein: CASSLGTGQGFYGYTF
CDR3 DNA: TGCGCCAGCAGCCTTGGGACGGGACAGGGGTTCTATGGCTACACCTTC

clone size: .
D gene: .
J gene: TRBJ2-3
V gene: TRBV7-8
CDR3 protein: CASSFPPEGGSSTDTQYF
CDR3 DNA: TGTGCCAGCAGCTTCCCCCCGGAGGGGGGGAGTAGCACAGATACGCAGTATTTT

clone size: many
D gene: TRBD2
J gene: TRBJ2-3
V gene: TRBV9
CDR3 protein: CASSPAPSGGAGTQYF
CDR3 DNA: TGTGCCAGCAGTCCAGCCCCTAGCGGGGGGGCCGGTACGCAGTATTTT

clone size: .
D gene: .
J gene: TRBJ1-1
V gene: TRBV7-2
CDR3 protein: CASSSFGEAFF
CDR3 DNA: TGTGCCAGCAGCTCTTTCGGTGAAGCTTTCTTT

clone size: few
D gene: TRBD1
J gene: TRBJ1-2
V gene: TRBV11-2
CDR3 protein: CASSSGTGWGYTF
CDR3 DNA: TGTGCCAGCAGCTCCGGGACAGGGTGGGGCTACACCTTC

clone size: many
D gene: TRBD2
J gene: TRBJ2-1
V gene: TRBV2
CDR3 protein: CASRQIPSGGGYDEQFF
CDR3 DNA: TGTGCCAGCAGACAAATCCCTAGCGGGGGGGGATATGATGAGCAGTTCTTC

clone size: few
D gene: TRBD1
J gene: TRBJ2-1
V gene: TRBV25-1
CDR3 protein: CASTGTGLGNEQFF
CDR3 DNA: TGTGCCAGCACTGGGACAGGGTTGGGCAATGAGCAGTTCTTC

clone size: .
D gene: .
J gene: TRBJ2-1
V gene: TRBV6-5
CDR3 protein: CASSYSIGGGYLGEQFF
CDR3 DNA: TGTGCCAGCAGTTACTCGATAGGAGGAGGGTATCTAGGTGAGCAGTTCTTC

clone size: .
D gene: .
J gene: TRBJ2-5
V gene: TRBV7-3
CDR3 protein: CASSLTRGKETQYF
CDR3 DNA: TGTGCCAGCAGCTTAACGCGGGGCAAAGAGACCCAGTACTTC

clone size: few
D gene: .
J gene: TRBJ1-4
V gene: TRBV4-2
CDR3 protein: CASSHPGEQGSNEKLFF
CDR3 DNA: TGTGCCAGCAGCCACCCCGGGGAGCAGGGAAGTAATGAAAAACTGTTTTTT

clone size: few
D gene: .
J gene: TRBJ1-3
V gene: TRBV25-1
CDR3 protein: CASSGSGHTIYF
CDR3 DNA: TGTGCCAGCAGTGGGTCAGGGCACACCATATATTTT

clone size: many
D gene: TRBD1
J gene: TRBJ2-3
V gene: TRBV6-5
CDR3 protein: CASSYSRWDRGIGTDTQYF
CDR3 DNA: TGTGCCAGCAGTTACTCGAGGTGGGACAGAGGGATTGGCACAGATACGCAGTATTTT

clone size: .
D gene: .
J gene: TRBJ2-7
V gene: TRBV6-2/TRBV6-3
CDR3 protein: CASSYSFPEQYF
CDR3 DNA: TGTGCCAGCAGTTACTCATTCCCCGAGCAGTACTTC

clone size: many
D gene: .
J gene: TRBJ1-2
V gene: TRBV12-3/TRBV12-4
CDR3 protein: CASTQGSSRYGYTF
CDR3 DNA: TGTGCCAGCACCCAGGGGTCTTCGCGATATGGCTACACCTTC

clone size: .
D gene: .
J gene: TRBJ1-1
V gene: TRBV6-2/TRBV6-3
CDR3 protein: CASSREGLVTEAFF
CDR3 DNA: TGTGCCAGCAGTAGAGAGGGGCTTGTTACTGAAGCTTTCTTT

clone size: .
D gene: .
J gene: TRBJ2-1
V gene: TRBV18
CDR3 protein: CASSPGGPREQFF
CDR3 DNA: TGTGCCAGCTCCCCCGGGGGGCCACGTGAGCAGTTCTTC

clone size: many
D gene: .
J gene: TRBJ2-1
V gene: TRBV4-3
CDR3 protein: CASSQESAGPRNEQFF
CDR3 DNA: TGCGCCAGCAGCCAAGAGTCGGCAGGACCGAGGAATGAGCAGTTCTTC

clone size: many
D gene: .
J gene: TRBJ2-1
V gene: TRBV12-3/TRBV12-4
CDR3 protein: CASSPISRRPSNEQFF
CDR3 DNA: TGTGCCAGCAGCCCCATTAGTCGACGCCCAAGTAATGAGCAGTTCTTC

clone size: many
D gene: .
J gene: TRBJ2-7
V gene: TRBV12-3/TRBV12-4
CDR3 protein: CASSPGTFSYEQYF
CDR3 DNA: TGTGCCAGCAGTCCCGGGACGTTCTCCTACGAGCAGTACTTC

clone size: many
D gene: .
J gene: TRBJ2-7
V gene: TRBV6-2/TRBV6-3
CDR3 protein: CASRSVGGNYEQYF
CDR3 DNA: TGTGCCAGCAGATCGGTGGGAGGAAACTACGAGCAGTACTTC

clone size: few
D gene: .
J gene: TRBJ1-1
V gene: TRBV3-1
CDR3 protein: CASSRDSASLKAFF
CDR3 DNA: TGTGCCAGCAGCCGCGACAGTGCAAGCTTGAAAGCTTTCTTT

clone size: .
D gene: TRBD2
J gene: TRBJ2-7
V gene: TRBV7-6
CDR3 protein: CASSLRTPGGGRSYEQYF
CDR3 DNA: TGTGCCAGCAGCTTAAGAACCCCCGGCGGGGGGCGATCCTACGAGCAGTACTTC

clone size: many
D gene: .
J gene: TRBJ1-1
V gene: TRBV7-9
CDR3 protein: CASRAGNTEAFF
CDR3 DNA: TGTGCCAGCAGGGCAGGGAACACTGAAGCTTTCTTT

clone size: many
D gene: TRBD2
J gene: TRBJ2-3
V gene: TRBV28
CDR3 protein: CASQRGGTDTQYF
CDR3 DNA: TGTGCCAGTCAACGGGGGGGCACAGATACGCAGTATTTT

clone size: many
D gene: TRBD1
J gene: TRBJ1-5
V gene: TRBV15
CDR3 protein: CAAQGFGQPQHF
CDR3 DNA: TGTGCCGCACAGGGGTTCGGCCAGCCCCAGCATTTT

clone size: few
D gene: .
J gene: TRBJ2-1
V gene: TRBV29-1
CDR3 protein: CSVGEGARGNEQFF
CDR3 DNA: TGCAGCGTTGGGGAGGGGGCGCGAGGCAATGAGCAGTTCTTC

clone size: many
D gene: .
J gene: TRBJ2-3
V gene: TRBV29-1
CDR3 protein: CSVFPGDTQYF
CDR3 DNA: TGCAGCGTTTTCCCGGGGGATACGCAGTATTTT

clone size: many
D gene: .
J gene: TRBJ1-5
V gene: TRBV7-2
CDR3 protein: CASSLRISNQPQHF
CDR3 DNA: TGTGCCAGCAGCTTAAGGATATCCAATCAGCCCCAGCATTTT